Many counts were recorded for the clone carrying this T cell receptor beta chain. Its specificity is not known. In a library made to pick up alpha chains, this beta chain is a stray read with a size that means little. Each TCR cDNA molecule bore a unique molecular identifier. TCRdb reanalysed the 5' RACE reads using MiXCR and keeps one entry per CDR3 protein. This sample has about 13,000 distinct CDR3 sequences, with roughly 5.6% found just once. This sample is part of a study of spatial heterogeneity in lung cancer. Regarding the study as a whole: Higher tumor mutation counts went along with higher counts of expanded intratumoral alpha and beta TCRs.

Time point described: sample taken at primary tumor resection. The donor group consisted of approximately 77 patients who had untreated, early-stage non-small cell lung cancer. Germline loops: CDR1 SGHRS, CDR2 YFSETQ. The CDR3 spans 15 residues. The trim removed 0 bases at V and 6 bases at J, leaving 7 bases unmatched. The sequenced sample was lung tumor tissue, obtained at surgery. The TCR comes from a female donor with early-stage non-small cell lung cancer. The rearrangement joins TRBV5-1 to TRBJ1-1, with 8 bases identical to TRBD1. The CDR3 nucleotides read TGCGCCAGCAGCTTGGGGGACAGGAAGGGAGCTGAAGCTTTCTTT. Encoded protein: CASSLGDRKGAEAFF.